This T cell receptor beta chain appears in the sequencing data of a study of post-analysis software for immune sequencing data. Whole-study results and caveats: Comparison of patients with controls showed five TRBV segments more frequent in patients, TRBV5-6, TRBV5-1 and TRBV20-1 among them.

CDR1 KGHSH and CDR2 LQKENI come from the germline V gene. V was trimmed by 6 bases and J by 6 bases, leaving 18 bases between them. This CDR3 contains 15 residues. A note on this clonotype: Its target is not known.

Prepared libraries of TCR beta cDNA carried unique molecular identifiers. TCRdb itself ran the PCR reads through MiXCR, one entry per CDR3 protein. Of approximately 770,000 distinct CDR3 sequences in the sample, under 60% are singletons; the top ten hold roughly 4.5%. Sequences were obtained from blood. V and J are TRBV18 and TRBJ2-1; a possible D gene is TRBD2 (6 bases). The receptor was isolated from a girl aged 10-17 years with multiple sclerosis. CDR3 nucleotide sequence: TGTGCCAGCTCCCTGACTAGTAGGGGACTCAATGAGCAGTTCTTC. It specifies CASSLTSRGLNEQFF.